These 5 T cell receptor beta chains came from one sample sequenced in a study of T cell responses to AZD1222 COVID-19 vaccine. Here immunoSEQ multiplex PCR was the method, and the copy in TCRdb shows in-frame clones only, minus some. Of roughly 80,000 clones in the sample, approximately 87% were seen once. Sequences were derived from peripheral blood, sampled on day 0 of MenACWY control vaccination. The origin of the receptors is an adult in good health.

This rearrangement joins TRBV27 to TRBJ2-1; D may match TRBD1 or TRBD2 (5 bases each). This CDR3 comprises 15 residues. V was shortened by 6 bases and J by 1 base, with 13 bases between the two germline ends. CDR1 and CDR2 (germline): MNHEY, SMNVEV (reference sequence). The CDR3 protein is CASRTGTQSYNEQFF. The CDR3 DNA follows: TGTGCCAGCAGGACCGGGACCCAATCCTACAATGAGCAGTTCTTC.

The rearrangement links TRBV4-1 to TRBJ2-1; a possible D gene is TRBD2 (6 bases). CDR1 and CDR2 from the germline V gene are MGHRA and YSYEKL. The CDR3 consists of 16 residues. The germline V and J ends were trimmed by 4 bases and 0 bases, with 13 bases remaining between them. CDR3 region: CASSPTGTGSYNEQFF. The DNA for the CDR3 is TGCGCCAGCAGCCCCACCGGGACTGGCTCCTACAATGAGCAGTTCTTC.

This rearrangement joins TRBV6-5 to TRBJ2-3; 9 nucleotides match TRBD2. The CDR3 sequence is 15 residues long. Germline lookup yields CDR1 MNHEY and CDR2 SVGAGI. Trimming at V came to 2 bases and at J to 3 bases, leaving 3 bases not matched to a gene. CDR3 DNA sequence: TGTGCCAGCAGTTACCGGGCGGGAGGGACAGATACGCAGTATTTT. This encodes CASSYRAGGTDTQYF.

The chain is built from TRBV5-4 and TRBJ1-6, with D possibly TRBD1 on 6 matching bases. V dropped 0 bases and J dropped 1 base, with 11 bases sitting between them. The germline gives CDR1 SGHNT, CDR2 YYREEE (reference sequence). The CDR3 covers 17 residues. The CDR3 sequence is CASSLEGGVSYNSPLHF. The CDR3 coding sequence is TGTGCCAGCAGCTTGGAAGGGGGAGTATCCTATAATTCACCCCTCCACTTT.

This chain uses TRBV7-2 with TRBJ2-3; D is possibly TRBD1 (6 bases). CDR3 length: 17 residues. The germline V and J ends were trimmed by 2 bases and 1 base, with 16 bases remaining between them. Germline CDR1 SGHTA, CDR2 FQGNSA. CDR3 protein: CASSLQGFGYGTDTQYF. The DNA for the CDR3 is TGTGCCAGCAGCTTACAGGGGTTCGGTTACGGCACAGATACGCAGTATTTT.